This T cell receptor (beta chain) was identified in a study of early T cells in non-severe SARS-CoV-2 infection (dated by TCRdb to the early 2020s). Study-level background: Because TCR sequencing was done on bulk RNA from unsorted whole blood, the alpha and beta chains could not be paired. What the study reported, not specific to this receptor: Matching against VDJdb was skewed toward anti-spike CD8 responses, likely underestimated virus-specific expansions, and missed private and CD4 specificities.

Library preparation employed 5' RACE. Sequencing was performed on a NextSeq 500. Unique molecular identifiers were attached to individual cDNA molecules in the TCR library protocol so that sequencing error and PCR bias could be corrected. TCR alpha and beta chains were both sequenced, and the abundances of alpha and beta sequences in each sample were closely correlated with each other. The authors' analysis ran thus. Decombinator V4 was used to perform V gene, J gene and CDR3 annotation of TCR sequences. Expanded TCRs were defined as changing significantly between any two time points under a Poisson model with p below 0.0001. TCR abundances were normalised to the total number of TCRs sequenced in each sample and reported as counts per million. TRAV1-2 paired with TRAJ12, TRAJ20 or TRAJ33 defined MAIT TCRs, while TRAV10 paired with TRAJ18 defined iNKT TCRs. VDJdb, accessed on 1 November 2021, was searched for TCRs annotated for CMV, EBV and SARS-CoV-2, and TCRs annotated for more than one antigen were excluded. TCRdb reran the public reads through fastp at Q25 and MiXCR, keeping productive beta chains. Identical CDR3 protein sequences are pooled into one entry, listed with their most common genes and DNA. The V and J calls and clone size come from TCRdb's table, not from the authors' own analysis. Within this sample are approximately 84,000 distinct CDR3 sequences, with 14% to 15% of them counted one time only. The ten biggest clones cover 5.5% of the sample.

This clonotype has just a few counts. Its antigen remains undetermined. Nothing much larger sits one base from this clone, and base qualities are not available. Trimming takes 3 bases from V and 5 bases from J, and the germline ends sit 11 bases apart. Reading the germline V gene gives CDR1 SNHLY and CDR2 FYNNEI. The CDR3 numbers 13 residues from cysteine through phenylalanine. Only the CDR3 DNA is retained, 39 bases long and in frame from the first base. This was a case-control study nested in a cohort of healthcare workers in London, UK, who had nasopharyngeal swab PCR tests and blood samples taken every week. Healthcare workers were enrolled in the week of the UK lockdown, from 23 to 31 March 2020, and were followed every week for up to 16 weeks.

Specimen: whole blood. This clonotype originated in an adult who was a healthcare worker with PCR-confirmed SARS-CoV-2 infection or an uninfected control (not recorded which). The rearrangement joined TRBV2 to TRBJ2-7; the D gene assignment is ambiguous. The bases read TGTGCCAGCAGTGAGTCAGCCGGACACGAGCAGTACTTC. Protein translation: CASSESAGHEQYF. The entire variable domain, with the stretches around the CDR3 drawn from the reference TRBV2 and TRBJ2-7 proteins, is EPEVTQTPSHQVTQMGQEVILRCVPISNHLYFYWYRQILGQKVEFLVSFYNNEISEKSEIFDDQFSVERPDGSNFTLKIRSTKLEDSAMYFCASSESAGHEQYFGPGTRLTVT.